This TCR beta chain was captured in a study of T cell changes during pregnancy in multiple sclerosis. The data were produced by immunoSEQ multiplex PCR, yet TCRdb's version contains in-frame clones alone and is incomplete. Of 45,000 to 60,000 clones listed, approximately 90% were seen once; the top ten hold less than 2%. This CDR3 spans 14 amino acids. Unmatched junction bases numbered 4, after V lost 6 bases and J lost 6 bases. Germline V lookup: CDR1 SNHLY, CDR2 FYNNEI. This TCR came from a female donor with multiple sclerosis, enrolled in a pregnancy study. The sample here was peripheral blood, taken in the first trimester of pregnancy. The rearrangement joins TRBV2 to TRBJ1-6; TRBD1 matches at 8 bases. In DNA form, the CDR3 reads TGTGCCAGCAGAAGGGACAGGAGTAATTCACCCCTCCACTTT. This encodes CASRRDRSNSPLHF.